The 10 T cell receptor beta chains listed next were all sequenced from one sample in a study of identical twins. TCRdb reanalysed the 5' RACE reads using MiXCR and keeps one entry per CDR3 protein. Altogether 1.5 million to 2 million distinct CDR3 sequences are present, about 31% being singletons, with the ten largest covering about 0.27%. Sequencing was performed on cord blood. The receptors derive from a newborn girl in good health.

The gene calls are TRBV12-3 or TRBV12-4 and TRBJ2-7, with TRBD2 matching over 10 bases. The V segment lost 3 bases and the J segment 5 bases; nucleotides outside the gene matches: 10. There are 16 residues in the CDR3. This CDR3 is CASSFSRAGGPHEQYF. The CDR3 nucleotides read TGTGCCAGCAGTTTTAGTCGAGCGGGAGGGCCCCACGAGCAGTACTTC.

The genes are TRBV20-1 and TRBJ2-1, with unresolved D. V lost 1 base and J 8 bases, leaving 6 bases between the germline ends. Per the germline V gene, CDR1 is DFQATT and CDR2 is SNEGSKA (reference sequence). The CDR3 has 11 amino acids. CDR3 in amino acids: CSARVLYEQFF. CDR3 bases: TGCAGTGCTAGAGTCCTTTATGAGCAGTTCTTC.

The rearrangement joins TRBV6-5 to TRBJ2-7, with TRBD2 as a possible D gene (5 bases). The DNA end is more similar to TRBJ2-5, so the J call may be wrong. Germline CDR1 is MNHEY and CDR2 is SVGAGI. CDR3 length: 11 residues. CDR3 in amino acids: CASTDGGTQYF. The CDR3 DNA follows: TGTGCCAGCACCGACGGAGGGACCCAGTACTTC.

This chain uses TRBV20-1 with TRBJ1-2, with D perhaps TRBD1 (5 bases). CDR3 length: 13 amino acids. The germline gives CDR1 DFQATT, CDR2 SNEGSKA (reference sequence). The ends were cut back, 5 bases at V and 5 bases at J, with 15 bases in the middle. The CDR3 DNA reads TGCAGTGCTTCCGAGGGGCCGAAGTATGGCTACACCTTC. This translates into CSASEGPKYGYTF.

This chain connects TRBV27 to TRBJ1-2; D remains unclear. CDR1 is MNHEY and CDR2 is SMNVEV in the germline V gene (reference sequence). This CDR3 spans 16 amino acids. The germline V and J ends were trimmed by 1 base and 4 bases, with 16 bases remaining between them. The CDR3 DNA reads as TGTGCCAGCAGTTTATTTCGGACCGAGTACTTCTATGGCTACACCTTC. This gives the protein CASSLFRTEYFYGYTF.

A few counts support this clonotype. The rearrangement joins TRBV27 to TRBJ2-7, with TRBD2 identical over 10 bases. Germline values: CDR1 MNHEY, CDR2 SMNVEV (reference sequence). V lost 1 base and J lost 7; bases outside the gene matches: 7. The CDR3 covers 15 residues. The CDR3 sequence: CASSLFPSGSREQYF. CDR3 in DNA: TGTGCCAGCAGTTTATTCCCTAGCGGGAGTCGAGAGCAGTACTTC.

This chain connects TRBV12-3 or TRBV12-4 to TRBJ1-6, with D tentatively TRBD1 (6 bases). The CDR3 extends over 13 amino acids. The V and J ends lost 6 bases and 10 bases respectively, with 13 bases between them. The CDR3 here is CASRYTGTSPLHF. CDR3 DNA sequence: TGTGCCAGCAGATATACCGGGACATCACCCCTCCACTTT.

V usage is TRBV10-3 and J usage is TRBJ2-2; maybe TRBD2 (6 bases). This CDR3 is built from 15 residues. Trimming removed 2 bases from V and 1 base from J, with 8 bases in between. Germline lookup yields CDR1 ENHRY and CDR2 SYGVKD. The CDR3 coding sequence is TGTGCCATCAGTGAGCCCGGGGGGAACACCGGGGAGCTGTTTTTT. Translation gives CAISEPGGNTGELFF.

This clonotype has only a few counts. V and J are TRBV6-5 and TRBJ2-1, with 8 bases aligning to TRBD1. The J segment lost 6 bases and the V segment lost 0 bases, leaving 1 base of the junction unmatched. Per germline, CDR1 MNHEY and CDR2 SVGAGI. The CDR3 loop spans 14 amino acids. CDR3 sequence reads: CASSYSGTGNEQFF. In nucleotides, the CDR3 is TGTGCCAGCAGTTACTCAGGGACAGGCAATGAGCAGTTCTTC.

This sequence joins TRBV20-1 and TRBJ2-1; D may correspond to TRBD1 or TRBD2 (5 bases each). Germline loops: CDR1 DFQATT, CDR2 SNEGSKA (reference sequence). V lost 5 bases to trimming and J lost 3 bases, with 11 bases between them. The length of the CDR3 is 13 residues. The CDR3 here is CSAPGTVYNEQFF. The CDR3, as DNA: TGCAGTGCTCCCGGGACGGTCTACAATGAGCAGTTCTTC.